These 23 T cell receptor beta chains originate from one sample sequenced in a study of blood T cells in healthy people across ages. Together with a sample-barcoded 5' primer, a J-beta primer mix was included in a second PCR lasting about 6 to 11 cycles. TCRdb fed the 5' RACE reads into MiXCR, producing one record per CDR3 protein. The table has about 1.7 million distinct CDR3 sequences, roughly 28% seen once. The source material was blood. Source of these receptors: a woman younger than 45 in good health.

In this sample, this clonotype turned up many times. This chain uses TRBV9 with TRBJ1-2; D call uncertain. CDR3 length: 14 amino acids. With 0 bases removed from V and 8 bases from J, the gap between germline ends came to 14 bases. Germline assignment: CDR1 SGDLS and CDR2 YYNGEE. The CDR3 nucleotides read TGTGCCAGCAGCGTAGCTACGGGGTTAGGGGGCTACACCTTC. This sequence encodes CASSVATGLGGYTF.

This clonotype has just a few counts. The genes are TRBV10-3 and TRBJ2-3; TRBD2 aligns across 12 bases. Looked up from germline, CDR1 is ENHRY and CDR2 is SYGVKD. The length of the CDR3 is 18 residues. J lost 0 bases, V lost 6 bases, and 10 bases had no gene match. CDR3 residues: CAISLGLAGKSSTDTQYF. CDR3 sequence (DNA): TGTGCCATCAGCCTAGGACTAGCGGGGAAATCTAGCACAGATACGCAGTATTTT.

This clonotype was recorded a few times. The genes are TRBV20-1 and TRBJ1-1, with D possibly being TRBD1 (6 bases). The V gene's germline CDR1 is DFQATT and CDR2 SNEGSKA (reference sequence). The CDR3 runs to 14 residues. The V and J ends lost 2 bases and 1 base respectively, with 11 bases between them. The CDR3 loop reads CSARQTGQNTEAFF. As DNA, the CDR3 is TGCAGTGCTAGACAAACGGGACAGAACACTGAAGCTTTCTTT.

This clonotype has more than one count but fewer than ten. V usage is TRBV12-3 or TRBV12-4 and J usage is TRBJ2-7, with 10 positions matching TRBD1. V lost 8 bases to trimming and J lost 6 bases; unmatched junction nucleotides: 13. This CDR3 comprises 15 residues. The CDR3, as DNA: TGTGCCAGCCGTCCCGGGACAGGGGTCCTAGGCGAGCAGTACTTC. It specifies CASRPGTGVLGEQYF.

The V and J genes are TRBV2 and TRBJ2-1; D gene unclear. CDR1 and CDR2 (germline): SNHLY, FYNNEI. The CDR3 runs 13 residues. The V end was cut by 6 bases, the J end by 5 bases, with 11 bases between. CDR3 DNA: TGTGCCAGCAGACAGACTTGGGACAATGAGCAGTTCTTC. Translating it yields CASRQTWDNEQFF.

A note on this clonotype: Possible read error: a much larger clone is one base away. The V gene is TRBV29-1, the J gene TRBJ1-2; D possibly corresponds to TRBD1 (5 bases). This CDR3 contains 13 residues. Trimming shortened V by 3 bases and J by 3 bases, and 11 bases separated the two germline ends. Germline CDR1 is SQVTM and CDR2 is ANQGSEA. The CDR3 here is CSVERRGDYGYTF. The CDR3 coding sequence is TGCAGCGTTGAGAGGAGGGGCGACTATGGCTACACCTTC.

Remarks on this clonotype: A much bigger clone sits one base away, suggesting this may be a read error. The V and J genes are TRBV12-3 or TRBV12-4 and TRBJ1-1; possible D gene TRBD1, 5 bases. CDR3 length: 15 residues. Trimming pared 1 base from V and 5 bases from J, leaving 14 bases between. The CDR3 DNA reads TGTGCCAGCAGTTTAGTGTCTGGGGGTTGGACTGAAGCTTTCTTT. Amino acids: CASSLVSGGWTEAFF.

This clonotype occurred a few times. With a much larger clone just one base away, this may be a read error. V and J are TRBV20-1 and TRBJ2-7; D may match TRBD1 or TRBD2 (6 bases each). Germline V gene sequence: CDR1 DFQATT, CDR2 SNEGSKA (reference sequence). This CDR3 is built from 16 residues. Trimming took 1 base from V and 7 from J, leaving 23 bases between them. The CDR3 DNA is TGCAGTGCTAGAGTGCCCGGGGGCTCAGTAGACAATGAGCAGTACTTC. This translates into CSARVPGGSVDNEQYF.

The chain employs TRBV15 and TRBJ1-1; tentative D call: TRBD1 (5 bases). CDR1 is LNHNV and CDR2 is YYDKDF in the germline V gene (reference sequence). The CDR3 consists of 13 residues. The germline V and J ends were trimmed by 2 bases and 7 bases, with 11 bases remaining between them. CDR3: CATSRRRDGEAFF. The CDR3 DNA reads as TGTGCCACCAGCAGACGCCGGGACGGTGAAGCTTTCTTT.

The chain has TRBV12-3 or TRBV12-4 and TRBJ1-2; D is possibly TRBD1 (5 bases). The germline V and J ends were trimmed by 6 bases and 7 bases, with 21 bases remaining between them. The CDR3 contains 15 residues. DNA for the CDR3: TGTGCCAGCAGATGGTCAGGGACTTCTCTCGGTGGCTACACCTTC. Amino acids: CASRWSGTSLGGYTF.

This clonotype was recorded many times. The CDR3 region has the DNA TGTGCCAGCAGTTGGGACACTACCTACGAGCAGTACTTC. It specifies CASSWDTTYEQYF. This sequence joins TRBV6-1 and TRBJ2-7, with TRBD1 as a possible D gene (6 bases). V lost 5 bases and J lost 2, with 10 bases in between. The CDR3 contains 13 residues. In germline, CDR1 is MNHNS, CDR2 SASEGT.

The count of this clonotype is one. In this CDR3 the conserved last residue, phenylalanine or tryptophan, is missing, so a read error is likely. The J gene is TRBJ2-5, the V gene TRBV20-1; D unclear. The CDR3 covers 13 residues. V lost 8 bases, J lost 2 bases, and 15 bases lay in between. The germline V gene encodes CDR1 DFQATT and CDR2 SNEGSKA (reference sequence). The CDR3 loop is CSTNSASQETQYL. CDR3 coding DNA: TGCAGTACTAACTCCGCCAGTCAAGAGACCCAGTACCTC.

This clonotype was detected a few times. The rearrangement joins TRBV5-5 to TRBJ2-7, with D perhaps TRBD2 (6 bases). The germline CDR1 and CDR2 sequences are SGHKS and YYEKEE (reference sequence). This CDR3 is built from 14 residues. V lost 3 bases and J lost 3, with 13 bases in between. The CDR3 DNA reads TGTGCCAGCAGCTCCAGCCGGGGGATCTACGAGCAGTACTTC. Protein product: CASSSSRGIYEQYF.

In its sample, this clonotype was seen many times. The DNA for the CDR3 is TGTGCCAGCAGTTCACGACAGGGGTACTATGGCTACACCTTC. Its translation is CASSSRQGYYGYTF. The chain employs TRBV12-3 or TRBV12-4 and TRBJ1-2, with 8 bases identical to TRBD1. The V gene end was trimmed by 4 bases and the J gene end by 3 bases; junction bases not matched to a gene: 4. This CDR3 region has 14 residues.

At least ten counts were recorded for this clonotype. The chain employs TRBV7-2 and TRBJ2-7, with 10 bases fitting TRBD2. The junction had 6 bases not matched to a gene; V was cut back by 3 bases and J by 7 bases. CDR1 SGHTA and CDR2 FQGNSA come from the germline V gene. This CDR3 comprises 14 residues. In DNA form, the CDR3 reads TGTGCCAGCAGCTTTCTAGCGGGGGAGGAAGAGCAGTACTTC. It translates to CASSFLAGEEEQYF.

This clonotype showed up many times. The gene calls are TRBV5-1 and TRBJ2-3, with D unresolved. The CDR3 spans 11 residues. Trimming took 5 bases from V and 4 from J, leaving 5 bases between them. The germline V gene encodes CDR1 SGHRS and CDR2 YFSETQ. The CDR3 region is CASRVADTQYF. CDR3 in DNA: TGCGCCAGCAGGGTGGCAGATACGCAGTATTTT. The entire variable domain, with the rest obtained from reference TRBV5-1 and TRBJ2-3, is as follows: KAGVTQTPRYLIKTRGQQVTLSCSPISGHRSVSWYQQTPGQGLQFLFEYFSETQRNKGNFPGRFSGRQFSNSRSEMNVSTLELGDSALYLCASRVADTQYFGPGTRLTVL.

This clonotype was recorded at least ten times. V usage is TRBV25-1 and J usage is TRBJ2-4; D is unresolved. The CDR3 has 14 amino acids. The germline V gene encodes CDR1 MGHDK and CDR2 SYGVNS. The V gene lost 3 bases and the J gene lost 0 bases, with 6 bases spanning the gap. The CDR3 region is CASSDFGAKNIQYF. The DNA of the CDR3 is TGTGCCAGCAGTGATTTCGGAGCCAAAAACATTCAGTACTTC.

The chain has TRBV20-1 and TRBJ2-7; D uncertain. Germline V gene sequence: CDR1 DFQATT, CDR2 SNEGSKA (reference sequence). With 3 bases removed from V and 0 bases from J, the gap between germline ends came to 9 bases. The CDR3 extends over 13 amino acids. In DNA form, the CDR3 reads TGCAGTGCTAGTATGGAGTACTCCTACGAGCAGTACTTC. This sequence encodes CSASMEYSYEQYF.

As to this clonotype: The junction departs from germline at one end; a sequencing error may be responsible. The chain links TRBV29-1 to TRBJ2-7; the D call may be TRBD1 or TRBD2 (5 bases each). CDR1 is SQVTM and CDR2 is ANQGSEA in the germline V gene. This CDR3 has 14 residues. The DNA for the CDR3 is TGCGGCGTTCCTCGAGGGGTGTCTGGGTACGAGCAGTACTTC. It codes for CGVPRGVSGYEQYF.

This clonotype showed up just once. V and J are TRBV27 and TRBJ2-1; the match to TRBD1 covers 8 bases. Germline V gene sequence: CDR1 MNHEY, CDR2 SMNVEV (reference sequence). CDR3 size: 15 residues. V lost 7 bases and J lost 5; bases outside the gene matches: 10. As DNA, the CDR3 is TGTGCCAGCACGCGACAGGGGTTCGAGAACAATGAGCAGTTCTTC. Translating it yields CASTRQGFENNEQFF.

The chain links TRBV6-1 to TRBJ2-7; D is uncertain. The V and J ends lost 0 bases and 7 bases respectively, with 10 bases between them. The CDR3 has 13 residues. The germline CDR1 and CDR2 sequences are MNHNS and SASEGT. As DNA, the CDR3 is TGTGCCAGCAGTGAAGCAATCCATAGGGAGCAGTACTTC. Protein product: CASSEAIHREQYF.

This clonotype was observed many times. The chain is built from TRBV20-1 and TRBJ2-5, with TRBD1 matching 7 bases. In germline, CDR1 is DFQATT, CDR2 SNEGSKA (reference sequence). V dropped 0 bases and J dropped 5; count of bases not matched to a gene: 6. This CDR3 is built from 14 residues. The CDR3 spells CSARDKGAAETQYF. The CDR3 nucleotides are TGCAGTGCTAGAGATAAGGGGGCGGCGGAGACCCAGTACTTC.

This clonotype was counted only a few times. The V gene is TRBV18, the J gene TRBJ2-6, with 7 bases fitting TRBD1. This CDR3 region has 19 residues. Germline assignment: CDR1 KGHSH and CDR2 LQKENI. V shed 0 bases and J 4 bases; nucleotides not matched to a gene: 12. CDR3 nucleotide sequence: TGTGCCAGCTCACCACCCAGTCTAGGGGGCGCTTCCGGGGCCAACGTCCTGACTTTC. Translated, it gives CASSPPSLGGASGANVLTF.